This T cell receptor (beta chain) was captured in a study of cytomegalovirus exposure and HLA in healthy donors. Researchers ran the PCR with 60 Vbeta and 13 Jbeta primers. Assay: immunoSEQ multiplex PCR; the TCRdb copy retains only in-frame clones and omits some. The table records approximately 140,000 clones, more than 60% of them present only once. This clone occurred a few times. The source of this sequence is a man aged 40-55 years in good health and CMV-seronegative. The sequenced sample consisted of PBMCs.

DNA of the CDR3: TGTGCCAGCAGCGAAACAGAGAACACTGAAGCTTTCTTT. This sequence encodes CASSETENTEAFF. This chain connects TRBV2 to TRBJ1-1, with unresolved D. Germline V gives CDR1 SNHLY, CDR2 FYNNEI. The CDR3 sequence is 13 residues long. V dropped 6 bases and J dropped 1 base, with 9 bases sitting between them. The full variable domain, its missing parts supplied by reference TRBV2 and TRBJ1-1, is EPEVTQTPSHQVTQMGQEVILRCVPISNHLYFYWYRQILGQKVEFLVSFYNNEISEKSEIFDDQFSVERPDGSNFTLKIRSTKLEDSAMYFCASSETENTEAFFGQGTRLTVV.